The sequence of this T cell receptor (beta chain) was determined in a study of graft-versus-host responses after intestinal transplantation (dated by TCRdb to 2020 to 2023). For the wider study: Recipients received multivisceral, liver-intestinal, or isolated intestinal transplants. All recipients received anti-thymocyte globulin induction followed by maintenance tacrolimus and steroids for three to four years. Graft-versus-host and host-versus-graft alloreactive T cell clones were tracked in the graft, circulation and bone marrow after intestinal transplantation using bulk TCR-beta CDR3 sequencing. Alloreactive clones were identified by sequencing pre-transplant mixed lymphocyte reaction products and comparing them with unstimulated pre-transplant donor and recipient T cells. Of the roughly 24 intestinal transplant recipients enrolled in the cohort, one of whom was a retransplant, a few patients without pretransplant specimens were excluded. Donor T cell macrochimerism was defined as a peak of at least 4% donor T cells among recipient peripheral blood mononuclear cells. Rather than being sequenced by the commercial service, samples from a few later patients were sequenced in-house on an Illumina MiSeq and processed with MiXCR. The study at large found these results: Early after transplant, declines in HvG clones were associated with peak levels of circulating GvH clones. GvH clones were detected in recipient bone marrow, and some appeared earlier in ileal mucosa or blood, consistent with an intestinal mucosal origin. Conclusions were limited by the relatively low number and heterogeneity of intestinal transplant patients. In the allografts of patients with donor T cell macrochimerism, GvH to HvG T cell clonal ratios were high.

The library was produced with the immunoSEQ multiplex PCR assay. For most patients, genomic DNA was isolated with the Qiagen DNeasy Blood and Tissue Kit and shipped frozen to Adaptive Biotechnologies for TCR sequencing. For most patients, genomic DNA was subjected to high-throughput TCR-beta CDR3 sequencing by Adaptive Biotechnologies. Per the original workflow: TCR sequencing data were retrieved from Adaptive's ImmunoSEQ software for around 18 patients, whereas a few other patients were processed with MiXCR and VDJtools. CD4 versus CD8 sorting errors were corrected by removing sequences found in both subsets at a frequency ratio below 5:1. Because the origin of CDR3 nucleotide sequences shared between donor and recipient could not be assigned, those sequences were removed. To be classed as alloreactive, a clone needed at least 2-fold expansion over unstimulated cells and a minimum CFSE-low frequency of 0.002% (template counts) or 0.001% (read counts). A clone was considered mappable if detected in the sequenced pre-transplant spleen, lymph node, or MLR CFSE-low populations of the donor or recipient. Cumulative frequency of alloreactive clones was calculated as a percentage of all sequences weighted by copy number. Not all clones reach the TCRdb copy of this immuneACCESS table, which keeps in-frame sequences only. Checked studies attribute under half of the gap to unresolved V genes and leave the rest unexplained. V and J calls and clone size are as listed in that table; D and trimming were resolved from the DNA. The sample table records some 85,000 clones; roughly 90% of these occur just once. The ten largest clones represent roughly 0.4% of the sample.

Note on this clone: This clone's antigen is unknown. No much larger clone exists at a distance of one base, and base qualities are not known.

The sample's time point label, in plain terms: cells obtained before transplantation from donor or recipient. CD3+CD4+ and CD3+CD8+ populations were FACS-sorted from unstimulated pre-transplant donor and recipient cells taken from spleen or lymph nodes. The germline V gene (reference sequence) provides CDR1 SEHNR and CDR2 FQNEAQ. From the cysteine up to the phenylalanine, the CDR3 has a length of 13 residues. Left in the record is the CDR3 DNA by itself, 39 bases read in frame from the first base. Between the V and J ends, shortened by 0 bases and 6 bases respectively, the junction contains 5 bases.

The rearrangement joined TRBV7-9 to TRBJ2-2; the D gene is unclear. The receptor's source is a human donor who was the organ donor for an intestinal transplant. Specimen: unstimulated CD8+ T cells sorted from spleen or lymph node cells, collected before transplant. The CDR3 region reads CASSLARAGELFF. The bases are TGTGCCAGCAGCTTAGCTCGAGCCGGGGAGCTGTTTTTT. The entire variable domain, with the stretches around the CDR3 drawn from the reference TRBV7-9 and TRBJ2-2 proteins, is DTGVSQNPRHKITKRGQNVTFRCDPISEHNRLYWYRQTLGQGPEFLTYFQNEAQLEKSRLLSDRFSAERPKGSFSTLEIQRTEQGDSAMYLCASSLARAGELFFGEGSRLTVL.